The TCR beta chain described here comes from a study of T cells after yellow fever vaccination. Study findings and constraints: The secondary T-cell response peaked on day 5, not day 15, but was weaker.

TCRdb re-called the 5' RACE reads through MiXCR, storing one row per CDR3 protein. Of about 350,000 distinct CDR3 sequences listed, less than 9.5% are singletons. Comments on this clonotype: What it binds is unknown.

The source material was PBMCs, sampled about 49 days after the first yellow fever vaccination. The clonotype comes from a man younger than 35 who received the YFV17D yellow fever vaccine.

Here the CDR3 DNA reads TGCAGTGCTAGAGATGGGGACAGGGGGATTGAAGCTTTCTTT. This translates into CSARDGDRGIEAFF. The V and J genes are TRBV20-1 and TRBJ1-1, with 11 bases fitting TRBD1. Germline trimming cut 0 bases from V and 7 bases from J; bases unmatched to any gene: 4. The germline V gene has CDR1 DFQATT and CDR2 SNEGSKA (reference sequence). The CDR3 extends over 14 amino acids.